Below are 32 T cell receptor beta chains sequenced from a single sample in a study of T cells after posttransplantation cyclophosphamide listed by TCRdb under 2016. The library was prepared using the immunoSEQ multiplex PCR assay. Imported from immuneACCESS, the table was reduced by TCRdb to in-frame sequences with V and J called. These copies leave out some clones; in studies compared against another copy, an unresolved V gene accounts for under half, and the cause of the remainder is not known. The data for this sample show 24,000 or so clones, each detected more than once. Together, the top ten hold approximately 4.8% of the sample. The sample taken for sequencing was PBMCs. All receptors come from a woman aged 50 to 60 in good health, CMV-negative, and a related stem cell transplant donor.

This clone occurred a few times. The chain joins TRBV4-1 to TRBJ2-2, with D tentatively TRBD2 (6 bases). In germline, CDR1 is MGHRA, CDR2 YSYEKL. V was clipped by 1 base and J by 3 bases, with 9 bases between them. The CDR3 is made up of 15 amino acids. This CDR3 reads CASSQVWGDTGELFF. The CDR3 DNA sequence: TGCGCCAGCAGCCAAGTCTGGGGGGACACCGGGGAGCTGTTTTTT.

This clone was recorded at least ten times. This chain joins TRBV5-4 and TRBJ1-2, with D perhaps matching TRBD1 (6 bases). This CDR3 has 14 amino acids. Germline values: CDR1 SGHNT, CDR2 YYREEE (reference sequence). V was shortened by 2 bases and J by 8 bases, with 16 bases between the two germline ends. The CDR3, as DNA: TGTGCCAGCAGCTTATGGGGGCCCCTCCCAGGCTACACCTTC. It codes for CASSLWGPLPGYTF.

This clone was recorded at least ten times. The chain employs TRBV5-1 and TRBJ1-2; 10 bases fit TRBD1. CDR1 and CDR2 (germline): SGHRS, YFSETQ. The CDR3 is 15 residues long. The junction had 11 bases not matched to a gene; V was cut back by 4 bases and J by 8 bases. CDR3 region: CASSTSPGTGEGYTF. CDR3 nucleotide sequence: TGCGCCAGCAGCACAAGCCCCGGGACAGGGGAGGGCTACACCTTC.

In its sample, this clone ranks as medium-sized (0.01 to 0.1%). The chain couples TRBV7-2 to TRBJ2-3, with TRBD2 identical over 9 bases. Germline lookup yields CDR1 SGHTA and CDR2 FQGNSA. This CDR3 is built from 15 residues. V lost 5 bases, J lost 9 bases, and 12 bases stayed unmatched. CDR3 DNA: TGTGCCAGCAGCCACGATCCGGCGGGGGGGCGGACGCAGTATTTT. It specifies CASSHDPAGGRTQYF.

This clone has ten or more counts. The chain links TRBV10-1 to TRBJ2-7, with 7 bases aligning to TRBD1. The germline CDR1 and CDR2 sequences are WNHNN and SYGVQD (reference sequence). J lost 2 bases, V lost 10 bases, and 11 bases had no gene match. The CDR3 totals 14 residues. CDR3 nucleotide sequence: TGCGCCAACTCCGGGACAGCCATAACCTACGAGCAGTACTTC. Protein: CANSGTAITYEQYF.

This clone came up many times. Other nucleotide sequences in the sample specify the same CDR3. The V gene is TRBV7-9, the J gene TRBJ2-3, with D tentatively TRBD2 (5 bases). This CDR3 region has 15 residues. The germline gives CDR1 SEHNR, CDR2 FQNEAQ (reference sequence). V lost 3 bases and J 2 bases, leaving 12 bases between the germline ends. CDR3 sequence (DNA): TGTGCCAGCAGCTTTCTAGCCCAGGACACAGATACGCAGTATTTT. Amino acid sequence: CASSFLAQDTDTQYF.

In its sample, this clone was seen many times. The V call is TRBV5-4, the J call TRBJ2-3; TRBD2 aligns across 7 bases. Germline values: CDR1 SGHNT, CDR2 YYREEE (reference sequence). Trimming cost V 4 bases and J 6 bases; bases outside gene matches: 20. The CDR3 is made up of 18 amino acids. The CDR3 DNA reads TGTGCCAGCAGCGATATCGGGGGGTGGTCGGCCACCTTCGATACGCAGTATTTT. Translating gives CASSDIGGWSATFDTQYF. Combining the CDR3 with reference TRBV5-4 and TRBJ2-3 gives the whole variable domain ETGVTQSPTHLIKTRGQQVTLRCSSQSGHNTVSWYQQALGQGPQFIFQYYREEENGRGNFPPRFSGLQFPNYSSELNVNALELDDSALYLCASSDIGGWSATFDTQYFGPGTRLTVL.

This clone has a count of ten or more. The CDR3 loop is CASSLADSRQETQYF. The CDR3 DNA reads TGTGCCAGCAGCTTAGCGGATAGCCGTCAAGAGACCCAGTACTTC. This sequence joins TRBV7-2 and TRBJ2-5, with D unresolved. This CDR3 is built from 15 residues. The V end was cut by 0 bases, the J end by 2 bases, with 10 bases between. Germline loops: CDR1 SGHTA, CDR2 FQGNSA.

This clone was observed many times. This chain joins TRBV9 and TRBJ2-4, with 8 bases aligning to TRBD1. There are 14 residues in the CDR3. V shed 4 bases and J 9 bases; nucleotides not matched to a gene: 9. Germline loops: CDR1 SGDLS, CDR2 YYNGEE. The CDR3, as DNA: TGTGCCAGCAGCCCGACGACAGGGGTTAGCATTCAGTACTTC. Encoded protein: CASSPTTGVSIQYF.

This clone showed up many times. Here the CDR3 DNA reads TGTGCCAGCAGCTTAGAAGGGGTTGGGGCTTTCACTGAAGCTTTCTTT. Its translation: CASSLEGVGAFTEAFF. This chain links TRBV7-2 with TRBJ1-1; D perhaps matches TRBD1 (5 bases). V was shortened by 1 base and J by 4 bases, with 16 bases between the two germline ends. The CDR3 consists of 16 residues. Germline CDR1 reads SGHTA; CDR2 reads FQGNSA.

This clone was observed at least ten times. This chain links TRBV6-5 with TRBJ1-2, with D possibly matching TRBD1 (5 bases). CDR3 length equals 15 residues. The germline CDR1 and CDR2 sequences are MNHEY and SVGAGI. V gave up 0 bases and J gave up 2 bases, with 10 bases separating them. CDR3 nucleotide sequence: TGTGCCAGCAGTTACTCGAATCGGGGGAACTATGGCTACACCTTC. Protein sequence: CASSYSNRGNYGYTF.

This clone was picked up many times. V is TRBV10-1 and J is TRBJ2-3; D perhaps matches TRBD2 (5 bases). The germline CDR1 and CDR2 sequences are WNHNN and SYGVQD (reference sequence). This CDR3 has 13 residues. V was shortened by 2 bases and J by 11 bases, with 14 bases between the two germline ends. CDR3 nucleotide sequence: TGCGCCAGCAGTGAGAACTACCCAGAGGGGCAGTATTTT. This encodes CASSENYPEGQYF.

Ten or more counts support this clone. This chain uses TRBV7-9 with TRBJ1-2; perhaps TRBD1 as D (6 bases). The CDR3 is 17 residues long. Between the trimmed V and J ends, which lost 4 bases and 1 base, there was a span of 19 bases. CDR1 and CDR2 from the germline V gene are SEHNR and FQNEAQ (reference sequence). The CDR3 loop is CASSSLNTGRYNYGYTF. In DNA, the CDR3 is TGTGCCAGCAGCTCCCTAAATACAGGGAGATATAACTATGGCTACACCTTC. Drawing the rest from reference TRBV7-9 and TRBJ1-2, the complete variable domain is DTGVSQNPRHKITKRGQNVTFRCDPISEHNRLYWYRQTLGQGPEFLTYFQNEAQLEKSRLLSDRFSAERPKGSFSTLEIQRTEQGDSAMYLCASSSLNTGRYNYGYTFGSGTRLTVV.

This clone was seen at least ten times. The chain employs TRBV2 and TRBJ2-5; 8 bases line up with TRBD1. The J segment lost 2 bases and the V segment lost 5 bases, leaving 7 bases of the junction unmatched. Germline loops: CDR1 SNHLY, CDR2 FYNNEI. The CDR3 consists of 15 residues. CDR3 residues: CASSPLTGGQETQYF. CDR3 bases: TGTGCCAGCAGTCCCCTAACAGGGGGACAAGAGACCCAGTACTTC.

This clone was counted many times. V usage is TRBV7-8 and J usage is TRBJ2-1, with a possible D match to TRBD1 (7 bases). The V gene lost 6 bases and the J gene lost 0 bases, with 21 bases spanning the gap. Germline CDR1 SGHVS, CDR2 FQNEAQ. CDR3 length: 18 amino acids. DNA for the CDR3: TGTGCCAGCAGTCCTCACCAACAGGGGAGGAGCTCCTACAATGAGCAGTTCTTC. Translation: CASSPHQQGRSSYNEQFF.

There are many counts of this clone. V and J are TRBV28 and TRBJ2-2; weak D call: TRBD1 (6 bases). Germline values: CDR1 MDHEN, CDR2 SYDVKM. Trimming removed 2 bases at V and 1 base at J, with 14 bases between. This CDR3 region has 17 residues. This CDR3 reads CASSLLDRPKNTGELFF. The CDR3 DNA sequence: TGTGCCAGCAGTTTACTGGACAGACCTAAGAACACCGGGGAGCTGTTTTTT.

This clone showed up many times. This chain connects TRBV5-1 to TRBJ2-5; TRBD2 is a possible D gene (5 bases). Germline CDR1 and CDR2: SGHRS and YFSETQ. Trimming left V 3 bases short and J 5 bases short, with 14 bases between. The CDR3 length is 14 residues. DNA for the CDR3: TGCGCCAGCAGCTCGGACTGGCGCGGGGAGACCCAGTACTTC. Its protein is CASSSDWRGETQYF.

This clone was seen at least ten times. The chain is built from TRBV2 and TRBJ1-6, with 9 bases aligning to TRBD1. With V trimmed by 5 bases and J by 7 bases, 6 bases remained unmatched. CDR1 SNHLY and CDR2 FYNNEI come from the germline V gene. The CDR3 length is 15 residues. This CDR3 reads CASSWDRVANSPLHF. The CDR3, as DNA: TGTGCCAGCAGTTGGGACAGGGTGGCCAATTCACCCCTCCACTTT. Complete variable domain (other parts from reference TRBV2 and TRBJ1-6): EPEVTQTPSHQVTQMGQEVILRCVPISNHLYFYWYRQILGQKVEFLVSFYNNEISEKSEIFDDQFSVERPDGSNFTLKIRSTKLEDSAMYFCASSWDRVANSPLHFGNGTRLTVT.

This clone was recorded at least ten times. The V and J genes are TRBV25-1 and TRBJ2-1; no definite D call. The germline V gene has CDR1 MGHDK and CDR2 SYGVNS. V was shortened by 6 bases and J by 1 base, with 10 bases between the two germline ends. This CDR3 comprises 14 residues. The CDR3 coding sequence is TGTGCCAGCAGCGTGCTTACTTCCTACAATGAGCAGTTCTTC. As protein: CASSVLTSYNEQFF.

This clone was picked up many times. This sequence joins TRBV6-5 and TRBJ2-3; TRBD2 aligns across 10 bases. Unmatched junction bases numbered 2, after V lost 0 bases and J lost 2 bases. The CDR3 is 16 amino acids. Germline V gene data show CDR1 as MNHEY and CDR2 as SVGAGI. The chain's CDR3 is CASSYSSGGATDTQYF. The CDR3 DNA follows: TGTGCCAGCAGTTACTCGAGCGGGGGGGCCACAGATACGCAGTATTTT.

This clone was seen many times. The gene calls are TRBV7-2 and TRBJ1-1; D possibly corresponds to TRBD1 (5 bases). Trimming took off 3 bases at V and 10 bases at J, with 15 bases between the two ends. The CDR3 has 13 residues. The germline gives CDR1 SGHTA, CDR2 FQGNSA. CDR3 nucleotide sequence: TGTGCCAGCAGCTTGGGCGTGGGGCCGGGAGCTTTCTTT. The encoded protein is CASSLGVGPGAFF.

This clone has at least ten counts. In nucleotides, the CDR3 is TGTGCCACCAGCAGAGTGGGGACTCAACTGGGAGAGACCCAGTACTTC. Translating it yields CATSRVGTQLGETQYF. The J gene is TRBJ2-5, the V gene TRBV15; D is possibly TRBD2 (6 bases). Germline assignment: CDR1 LNHNV and CDR2 YYDKDF (reference sequence). Between the trimmed V and J ends, which lost 1 base and 4 bases, there was a span of 16 bases. CDR3 length: 16 residues.

This clone was seen at least ten times. V gene TRBV19 combines with J gene TRBJ2-7, with 8 bases fitting TRBD1. This CDR3 contains 12 residues. V was pared by 5 bases and J by 6 bases, with 3 bases of the junction left unmatched. Germline assignment: CDR1 LNHDA and CDR2 SQIVND (reference sequence). CDR3 protein: CASSADRGEQYF. In DNA form, the CDR3 reads TGTGCCAGTAGTGCCGACAGGGGCGAGCAGTACTTC.

This clone has a count of ten or more. The chain has TRBV4-3 and TRBJ2-7, with 7 nucleotides matching TRBD2. CDR3 length: 15 residues. Trimming removed 0 bases from V and 2 bases from J; junction bases left unmatched: 4. CDR1 is LGHNA and CDR2 is YSLEER in the germline V gene. CDR3 amino acids: CASSQDISGTYEQYF. CDR3 nucleotide sequence: TGCGCCAGCAGCCAAGATATCAGCGGGACCTACGAGCAGTACTTC.

This clone was recorded many times. The chain employs TRBV12-5 and TRBJ2-7; no firm D call. The germline V gene encodes CDR1 LGHNT and CDR2 FRNRAP. This CDR3 has 15 amino acids. V lost 2 bases and J 4 bases, leaving 15 bases between the germline ends. The CDR3 loop is CASGLSHSFRYEQYF. For the CDR3, the DNA is TGTGCTAGTGGTTTGTCCCACAGCTTTCGTTACGAGCAGTACTTC.

This clone was seen repeatedly, ten times or more. This chain links TRBV4-2 with TRBJ2-1; 8 bases are shared with TRBD2. The J segment lost 7 bases and the V segment lost 4 bases, leaving 9 bases of the junction unmatched. From germline, CDR1 is LGHNA and CDR2 YNFKEQ. This CDR3 spans 15 amino acids. The CDR3 DNA follows: TGTGCCAGCAGCCCGACGGTAGCGGGGTCTAATGAGCAGTTCTTC. Translating it yields CASSPTVAGSNEQFF.

This clone was seen at least ten times. CDR3 nucleotides: TGTGCCAGCAGCTCGGACGTCAGGGGTGGTCAGCCCCAGCATTTT. Its protein product is CASSSDVRGGQPQHF. The rearrangement uses TRBV7-2 and TRBJ1-5; tentative D call: TRBD1 (6 bases). CDR1 and CDR2 (germline): SGHTA, FQGNSA. The CDR3 length is 15 residues. Trimming cost V 4 bases and J 6 bases, with 16 bases left between them.

This clone was picked up many times. CDR3 residues: CAWSVRDQETNYGYTF. The CDR3, as DNA: TGTGCCTGGAGTGTTCGGGATCAGGAGACTAACTATGGCTACACCTTC. The chain employs TRBV30 and TRBJ1-2, with no clear D. The germline V gene has CDR1 GTSNPN and CDR2 SVGIG (reference sequence). The V end was cut by 0 bases, the J end by 0 bases, with 14 bases between. This CDR3 contains 16 residues.

This clone was recorded many times. V gene TRBV28 combines with J gene TRBJ2-2; 10 bases align to TRBD2. Germline trimming cut 7 bases from V and 6 bases from J; bases unmatched to any gene: 5. CDR3 length: 14 residues. Germline CDR1 reads MDHEN; CDR2 reads SYDVKM. The CDR3 spells CASILSGGPGELFF. CDR3 sequence (DNA): TGTGCCAGCATCCTTAGCGGGGGGCCCGGGGAGCTGTTTTTT.

In this sample, this clone turned up many times. As DNA, the CDR3 is TGTGCCAGCAGCTTAGAGGGCGGGATTCTCGACGAGCAGTACTTC. It specifies CASSLEGGILDEQYF. J is TRBJ2-7 and V is TRBV7-6; possible D gene TRBD2, 6 bases. Per germline, CDR1 SGHVS and CDR2 FNYEAQ. V lost 1 base and J 5 bases, leaving 15 bases between the germline ends. CDR3 length equals 15 residues.

This clone was observed at least ten times. The gene calls are TRBV7-9 and TRBJ1-1, with D possibly being TRBD1 (6 bases). Trimming left V 5 bases short and J 6 bases short, with 13 bases between. Germline CDR1 SEHNR, CDR2 FQNEAQ (reference sequence). The CDR3 totals 13 residues. The CDR3 reads CASSTDRGAEAFF. CDR3 in DNA: TGTGCCAGCAGCACGGACAGAGGGGCTGAAGCTTTCTTT.

This clone was observed at least ten times. This chain joins TRBV11-2 and TRBJ2-7; 8 bases are a match to TRBD2. Trimming cost V 2 bases and J 5 bases; bases outside gene matches: 8. The length of the CDR3 is 15 residues. CDR1 is SGHAT, CDR2 FQNNGV, per germline. In nucleotides, the CDR3 is TGTGCCAGCAGCTTACTAGGACTAGCAGGAAACGAGCAGTACTTC. As protein: CASSLLGLAGNEQYF.